This entry lists 32 T cell receptor beta chains sequenced from one sample in a study of CXCR3-negative and CXCR3-positive naive CD8 T cells. UMI-labeled 5' RACE TRB cDNA libraries were prepared from the cells. Reanalyzing the 5' RACE reads, TCRdb keeps one entry per CDR3 protein, without DNA. Recorded here are over 20,000 distinct CDR3 sequences; the top ten clones represent roughly 4%. The sequenced material came from naive CXCR3- CD8+ T cells from blood. The subset was: CD45RO-CCR7+CD27+CD95- naive CD8+ T cells lacking CXCR3 (TNR3-). The receptors originated from a human donor in good health. Some clones in this sample may be carry-over from other donors' samples.

V and J are TRBV12-3 or TRBV12-4 and TRBJ2-5; the D gene TCRdb calls, TRBD1, cannot be checked with no DNA. CDR3 length equals 13 residues. CDR3: CASSLQWGETQYF.

Here the CDR3 reads CASSLSPRGRGYTF. The chain has TRBV7-3 and TRBJ1-2; the TCRdb D gene call, TRBD1, has no DNA to confirm it. Germline values: CDR1 SGHTA, CDR2 FQGTGA. This CDR3 spans 14 amino acids.

The rearrangement uses TRBV11-2 and TRBJ2-3; no DNA is available, so the TRBD1 call from TCRdb remains unchecked. The CDR3 has 13 residues. Germline-derived CDR1 and CDR2 are SGHAT and FQNNGV. The CDR3 region is CASRGQGTDTQYF. The whole variable domain, filled in from reference TRBV11-2 and TRBJ2-3, reads EAGVAQSPRYKIIEKRQSVAFWCNPISGHATLYWYQQILGQGPKLLIQFQNNGVVDDSQLPKDRFSAERLKGVDSTLKIQPAKLEDSAVYLCASRGQGTDTQYFGPGTRLTVL.

This rearrangement joins TRBV28 to TRBJ2-7; TCRdb indicates TRBD2, and absent DNA this call remains unverified. Germline V gene sequence: CDR1 MDHEN, CDR2 SYDVKM. The CDR3 totals 15 residues. The CDR3 spells CASSFATSGAYEQYF.

The V gene is TRBV5-6, the J gene TRBJ2-2; TCRdb calls TRBD1, which cannot be checked without DNA. The CDR3 spans 18 residues. Germline lookup yields CDR1 SGHDT and CDR2 YYEEEE. The CDR3 reads CASSAGLSRDRGYGELFF.

The J gene is TRBJ2-5, the V gene TRBV29-1; the D gene TCRdb calls, TRBD1, cannot be checked with no DNA. Germline values: CDR1 SQVTM, CDR2 ANQGSEA. The CDR3 extends over 15 amino acids. The chain's CDR3 is CSVLGDSETQETQYF.

The J gene is TRBJ2-1, the V gene TRBV29-1. The CDR3 is made up of 15 amino acids. Looked up from germline, CDR1 is SQVTM and CDR2 is ANQGSEA. The CDR3 protein is CSVEVSGTLYNEQFF.

CDR3 residues: CASSLYGGASIDTQYF. The chain links TRBV28 to TRBJ2-3; the D gene TCRdb calls, TRBD2, cannot be checked with no DNA. In germline, CDR1 is MDHEN, CDR2 SYDVKM. The CDR3 is 16 residues long.

V and J are TRBV6-2 or TRBV6-3 and TRBJ2-1; the TCRdb call, TRBD2, lacks DNA for checking. This CDR3 region has 14 residues. The germline V gene encodes CDR1 MNHEY and CDR2 SVGEGT. CDR3 in amino acids: CASSYSPAGTEQFF.

The chain's CDR3 is CSVDPGTTTDTQYF. The chain uses TRBV29-1 and TRBJ2-3; without DNA, the TCRdb call of TRBD1 cannot be checked. The CDR3 totals 14 residues. Germline V CDR1 and CDR2: SQVTM, ANQGSEA.

The chain employs TRBV4-3 and TRBJ2-7; TCRdb reports TRBD2, a call that lacks DNA to check it against. The germline gives CDR1 LGHNA, CDR2 YSLEER. The CDR3 runs to 16 residues. The CDR3 sequence is CASSQAGTSGDGEQYF.

The chain is built from TRBV6-2 or TRBV6-3 and TRBJ2-3; as DNA is missing, the TRBD2 call by TCRdb cannot be tested. CDR3 length: 19 amino acids. Looked up from germline, CDR1 is MNHEY and CDR2 is SVGEGT. This chain's CDR3 is CASSGRLAGRPSSTDTQYF.

This rearrangement joins TRBV20-1 to TRBJ1-4. This CDR3 has 16 residues. The V gene's germline CDR1 is DFQATT and CDR2 SNEGSKA (reference sequence). The CDR3: CSARVDSAGLTEKLFF.

V gene TRBV4-2 combines with J gene TRBJ2-7. The CDR3 is made up of 14 amino acids. Per germline, CDR1 LGHNA and CDR2 YNFKEQ. The CDR3 spells CASSQGRHYYEQYF.

This chain uses TRBV28 with TRBJ2-5. The CDR3 has 13 residues. In germline, CDR1 is MDHEN, CDR2 SYDVKM. The CDR3 sequence is CASNFRAQETQYF.

This chain's CDR3 is CASSPVGAGMDTQYF. The chain couples TRBV12-3 or TRBV12-4 to TRBJ2-3; there is no DNA to check the TCRdb D call of TRBD1. The CDR3 is 15 amino acids.

Judged by frequency, this clonotype is medium-sized (0.01 to 0.1%). The V and J genes are TRBV7-9 and TRBJ1-1. The germline V gene has CDR1 SEHNR and CDR2 FQNEAQ (reference sequence). The CDR3 contains 11 residues. CDR3 residues: CASSLGQEAFF.

The V gene is TRBV4-1, the J gene TRBJ2-7. The germline gives CDR1 MGHRA, CDR2 YSYEKL. The length of the CDR3 is 13 residues. The CDR3 is CASSQDWGSEQYF.

J is TRBJ2-1 and V is TRBV20-1; TCRdb returns TRBD2, unconfirmable since there is no DNA. This CDR3 spans 17 amino acids. From germline, CDR1 is DFQATT and CDR2 SNEGSKA (reference sequence). CDR3 loop: CSARDRFQAGDYNEQFF.

The rearrangement uses TRBV4-1 and TRBJ2-7; there is no DNA to check the TCRdb D call of TRBD1. The length of the CDR3 is 14 residues. Germline V gives CDR1 MGHRA, CDR2 YSYEKL. The CDR3: CASSQGQGVDEQYF.

CDR3 protein: CSVVWNTGELFF. The chain is built from TRBV29-1 and TRBJ2-2. From germline, CDR1 is SQVTM and CDR2 ANQGSEA. CDR3 length: 12 residues.

This chain connects TRBV9 to TRBJ2-1. The CDR3 spans 11 residues. CDR1 SGDLS and CDR2 YYNGEE come from the germline V gene. The CDR3 is CASSPNNEQFF.

This chain links TRBV5-1 with TRBJ1-1. The germline V gene encodes CDR1 SGHRS and CDR2 YFSETQ. The CDR3 totals 15 residues. This CDR3 reads CASSLDRLANTEAFF.

The chain joins TRBV6-4 to TRBJ1-6. Germline V CDR1 and CDR2: MRHNA, SNTAGT. This CDR3 comprises 15 residues. The CDR3 is CASSSDPTANSPLHF.

The chain uses TRBV7-8 and TRBJ2-7; absent DNA, TCRdb's TRBD1 call cannot be checked. CDR1 and CDR2 (germline): SGHVS, FQNEAQ. This CDR3 is 14 amino acids long. This chain's CDR3 is CASSSTGEPYEQYF. Full variable domain (rest looked up from reference TRBV7-8 and TRBJ2-7): GAGVSQSPRYKVAKRGQDVALRCDPISGHVSLFWYQQALGQGPEFLTYFQNEAQLDKSGLPSDRFFAERPEGSVSTLKIQRTQQEDSAVYLCASSSTGEPYEQYFGPGTRLTVT.

The chain combines TRBV7-9 with TRBJ2-7; TCRdb gives TRBD2 as the D gene, but with no DNA this cannot be confirmed. Germline CDR1 is SEHNR and CDR2 is FQNEAQ (reference sequence). This CDR3 contains 19 residues. CDR3 sequence: CASSQDVYTGPRRVVEQYF.

V usage is TRBV29-1 and J usage is TRBJ2-3; TCRdb designates TRBD1, a call that cannot be tested without DNA. Germline lookup yields CDR1 SQVTM and CDR2 ANQGSEA. This CDR3 has 15 residues. The CDR3 protein is CSTWGGGRVSDTQYF.

The chain is built from TRBV5-6 and TRBJ2-1; TCRdb's D gene call, TRBD2, goes unchecked for lack of DNA. The V gene's germline CDR1 is SGHDT and CDR2 YYEEEE. The CDR3 runs 17 residues. The CDR3 sequence is CASSLGWSSGRTNEQFF. Drawing the rest from reference TRBV5-6 and TRBJ2-1, the complete variable domain is DAGVTQSPTHLIKTRGQQVTLRCSPKSGHDTVSWYQQALGQGPQFIFQYYEEEERQRGNFPDRFSGHQFPNYSSELNVNALLLGDSALYLCASSLGWSSGRTNEQFFGPGTRLTVL.

V is TRBV27 and J is TRBJ2-5; the D call from TCRdb, TRBD2, cannot be confirmed without DNA. The CDR3 covers 14 residues. Per germline, CDR1 MNHEY and CDR2 SMNVEV (reference sequence). The CDR3 loop is CASRHSGGLETQYF.

The chain carries TRBV7-8 and TRBJ2-1. Germline V lookup: CDR1 SGHVS, CDR2 FQNEAQ. The length of the CDR3 is 15 residues. CDR3 loop: CASSLALADPNEQFF. Based on the CDR3 plus reference TRBV7-8 and TRBJ2-1, the full variable domain is GAGVSQSPRYKVAKRGQDVALRCDPISGHVSLFWYQQALGQGPEFLTYFQNEAQLDKSGLPSDRFFAERPEGSVSTLKIQRTQQEDSAVYLCASSLALADPNEQFFGPGTRLTVL.

Here the CDR3 reads CASSLAGGRYEQYF. The chain links TRBV7-9 to TRBJ2-7; there is no DNA to check the TCRdb D call of TRBD1. This CDR3 has 14 residues. CDR1 is SEHNR, CDR2 FQNEAQ, per germline (reference sequence).

This chain links TRBV20-1 with TRBJ1-4. The CDR3 spans 13 residues. Germline lookup yields CDR1 DFQATT and CDR2 SNEGSKA (reference sequence). CDR3: CSAPGLSGWELFF.